Here is one T cell receptor (beta chain) with its context. What it binds is not known. The sample is drawn from a study of beta chain features in type 1 diabetes. The study, taken as a whole, reports: VDJ junctions sequenced from type 1 diabetes patients showed fewer insertions and more deletions.

Isolated RNA was reverse transcribed in full, so expressed TCRB transcripts were sequenced. The method was immunoSEQ multiplex PCR; TCRdb's version includes in-frame clones alone and lacks a portion of them. The sample yields about 360,000 clones, approximately 12% seen once. The length of the CDR3 is 14 residues. V shed 5 bases and J 3 bases; nucleotides not matched to a gene: 6. Germline CDR1 is LNHDA and CDR2 is SQIVND (reference sequence). This clonotype was sampled from a young man in good health. The rearrangement links TRBV19 to TRBJ2-7; 8 positions agree with TRBD2. The material sequenced was naive CD4+ T cells from blood. The CDR3 sequence is CASSSRGGNYEQYF. The CDR3 coding sequence is TGTGCCAGTAGTTCCCGGGGGGGGAACTACGAGCAGTACTTC.